This T cell receptor (beta chain) was retrieved from a study of post-analysis software for immune sequencing data. Study conclusions and caveats: TRBV5-6, TRBV5-1 and TRBV20-1 belonged to a set of about five TRBV segments that were more frequent in patients than controls.

The CDR3 loop spans 15 amino acids. Germline V gene data show CDR1 as MNHEY and CDR2 as SVGEGT. The V and J ends lost 0 bases and 2 bases respectively, with 10 bases between them. To note about this clonotype: Its antigen is unidentified.

Unique molecular identifiers were carried by the TCR beta cDNA libraries. TCRdb fed the PCR reads into MiXCR, producing one record per CDR3 protein. The table records 750,000 to 900,000 distinct CDR3 sequences, 46% of them present only once. This clonotype originated in a girl aged 10 to 17 with multiple sclerosis. Sequencing was done on a sample of blood. V is TRBV6-2 or TRBV6-3 and J is TRBJ2-5; maybe TRBD2 (5 bases). The CDR3 here is CASSYSEVTQETQYF. The CDR3 DNA reads TGTGCCAGCAGTTACTCGGAGGTGACTCAAGAGACCCAGTACTTC.